This TCR beta chain was obtained from a study of blood T cell repertoires in COVID-19. Source study methods: Scientists estimated how many nucleated cells there were by amplifying reference gene primers. Data came from immunoSEQ multiplex PCR; TCRdb stores just in-frame clones and leaves some out. That table supplies the V and J calls and clone size; D and trimming were determined from the DNA. This table holds some 200,000 clones, more than 85% found once. This CDR3 contains 14 residues. V was clipped by 6 bases and J by 1 base, with 13 bases between them. The germline gives CDR1 SGHRS, CDR2 YFSETQ. V usage is TRBV5-1 and J usage is TRBJ1-2; D is ambiguous. Specimen: peripheral blood. This clonotype originated in a woman of 80 years or more in a cohort sampled during active or convalescent COVID-19. The CDR3 sequence: CASKTSRNNYGYTF. CDR3 sequence (DNA): TGCGCCAGCAAAACCTCCAGGAATAACTATGGCTACACCTTC.